The 16 T cell receptor beta chains below all came from one sample that was sequenced in a study of PD-1 blockade in classical Hodgkin lymphoma. Every patient relapsed after autologous stem cell transplantation, and brentuximab vedotin exposure varied. The data were produced by immunoSEQ multiplex PCR, yet TCRdb's version contains in-frame clones alone and is incomplete. The table lists thousands of clones, roughly 63% of them singletons. Sequenced material: peripheral blood mononuclear cells (PBMCs), taken at baseline. These receptors all stem from a human donor with classical Hodgkin lymphoma.

This clone was seen only a few times. This CDR3 is CASSRTQNTEAFF. Here the CDR3 DNA reads TGTGCCAGCAGTCGCACACAGAACACTGAAGCTTTCTTT. The rearrangement links TRBV28 to TRBJ1-1; no clear D gene. The CDR3 consists of 13 residues. V gave up 5 bases and J gave up 1 base, with 8 bases separating them. Germline lookup yields CDR1 MDHEN and CDR2 SYDVKM.

This clone was observed a few times. A junction end diverges from the germline sequence, so it may reflect a read error. The chain joins TRBV7-9 to TRBJ2-7, with 8 bases aligning to TRBD1. The CDR3 has 12 residues. Looked up from germline, CDR1 is SEHNR and CDR2 is FQNEAQ (reference sequence). CDR3 nucleotides: TGTGCCAGCAGCTCACTCCCGGGACAGGAAAACTTC. Translation gives CASSSLPGQENF.

This chain joins TRBV9 and TRBJ2-1; TRBD1 is a possible D gene (5 bases). CDR3 length: 15 amino acids. The germline V and J ends were trimmed by 0 bases and 7 bases, with 14 bases remaining between them. The germline V gene has CDR1 SGDLS and CDR2 YYNGEE. CDR3 loop: CASSVGELGANEQFF. The CDR3, as DNA: TGTGCCAGCAGCGTAGGGGAATTAGGGGCGAATGAGCAGTTCTTC.

V and J are TRBV29-1 and TRBJ2-7; no clear D gene. The CDR3 has 13 residues. CDR1 is SQVTM and CDR2 is ANQGSEA in the germline V gene. V dropped 4 bases and J dropped 5 bases, with 15 bases sitting between them. DNA for the CDR3: TGCAGCGTTGGACGACTTCAACCCCACGAGCAGTACTTC. Protein sequence: CSVGRLQPHEQYF.

This chain uses TRBV6-6 with TRBJ1-3; D is unclear. Germline assignment: CDR1 MNHNY and CDR2 SVGAGI (reference sequence). The CDR3 spans 14 residues. V dropped 2 bases and J dropped 3 bases, with 8 bases sitting between them. The CDR3 nucleotides read TGTGCCAGCAGTTACGGGGTCGGTGGAAACACCATATATTTT. Protein sequence: CASSYGVGGNTIYF.

By sample share, this clone is medium-sized. The rearrangement joins TRBV7-9 to TRBJ2-7, with 7 bases aligning to TRBD1. This CDR3 has 15 amino acids. The J segment lost 4 bases and the V segment lost 5 bases, leaving 11 bases of the junction unmatched. CDR1 is SEHNR, CDR2 FQNEAQ, per germline (reference sequence). DNA of the CDR3: TGTGCCAGCAGCGAAGTTATGACAGGGCCGTACGAGCAGTACTTC. Amino acids: CASSEVMTGPYEQYF.

The rearrangement joins TRBV2 to TRBJ2-1; no clear D. Per germline, CDR1 SNHLY and CDR2 FYNNEI. With 3 bases removed from V and 7 bases from J, the gap between germline ends came to 10 bases. The CDR3 is 13 residues long. The CDR3 sequence: CASSEGMGNEQFF. The CDR3 bases are TGTGCCAGCAGTGAGGGGATGGGGAATGAGCAGTTCTTC.

J is TRBJ2-1 and V is TRBV5-4; 11 bases match TRBD2. Germline trimming cut 4 bases from V and 4 bases from J; bases unmatched to any gene: 4. This CDR3 spans 15 amino acids. The germline V gene encodes CDR1 SGHNT and CDR2 YYREEE (reference sequence). This CDR3 reads CASSDSGRGYNEQFF. CDR3 coding DNA: TGTGCCAGCAGCGATAGCGGGAGGGGGTACAATGAGCAGTTCTTC.

The CDR3 DNA is TGTGCCAGCAGGACAGGGGGCATCACCCGAGAGACCCAGTACTTC. Translating it yields CASRTGGITRETQYF. The chain joins TRBV28 to TRBJ2-5, with 10 nucleotides matching TRBD1. Germline trimming cut 6 bases from V and 4 bases from J; bases unmatched to any gene: 8. Per germline, CDR1 MDHEN and CDR2 SYDVKM. This CDR3 contains 15 residues. Full variable domain (missing parts from reference TRBV28 and TRBJ2-5): DVKVTQSSRYLVKRTGEKVFLECVQDMDHENMFWYRQDPGLGLRLIYFSYDVKMKEKGDIPEGYSVSREKKERFSLILESASTNQTSMYLCASRTGGITRETQYFGPGTRLLVL.

This chain joins TRBV2 and TRBJ1-3; tentative D call: TRBD1 (6 bases). The ends were cut back, 1 base at V and 0 bases at J, with 7 bases in the middle. The V gene's germline CDR1 is SNHLY and CDR2 FYNNEI. The CDR3 totals 15 residues. CDR3 residues: CASSEGTDSGNTIYF. The CDR3 bases are TGTGCCAGCAGTGAAGGGACAGACTCTGGAAACACCATATATTTT.

The V and J genes are TRBV6-1 and TRBJ1-2, with 8 bases that match TRBD1. The CDR3 sequence is 13 residues long. Germline-derived CDR1 and CDR2 are MNHNS and SASEGT. V shed 6 bases, J shed 4 bases, and the junction held 4 bases outside the gene matches. The CDR3 loop is CASRAQGVYGYTF. The CDR3 DNA is TGTGCCAGCAGGGCACAGGGGGTCTATGGCTACACCTTC.

V usage is TRBV6-1 and J usage is TRBJ1-1; 7 nucleotides agree with TRBD1. The J segment lost 3 bases and the V segment lost 5 bases, leaving 6 bases of the junction unmatched. This CDR3 has 14 amino acids. From germline, CDR1 is MNHNS and CDR2 SASEGT. The CDR3 loop reads CASSLGTVHTEAFF. The CDR3 nucleotides read TGTGCCAGCAGTCTCGGGACAGTGCACACTGAAGCTTTCTTT.

There are a few counts of this clone. The V gene is TRBV28, the J gene TRBJ2-7, with D tentatively TRBD2 (6 bases). This CDR3 spans 15 amino acids. The V gene's germline CDR1 is MDHEN and CDR2 SYDVKM. V gave up 3 bases and J gave up 1 base, with 13 bases separating them. CDR3 sequence: CASSLPGSRSYEQYF. CDR3 DNA sequence: TGTGCCAGCAGTTTGCCCGGGAGCCGGTCCTACGAGCAGTACTTC.

The V call is TRBV7-2, the J call TRBJ1-6, with 10 bases lining up with TRBD1. This CDR3 is 13 amino acids long. V lost 10 bases and J lost 10; bases outside the gene matches: 7. Germline CDR1 and CDR2: SGHTA and FQGNSA. CDR3: CATNWDRGSPLHF. The CDR3 nucleotides are TGTGCCACGAACTGGGACAGGGGATCACCCCTCCACTTT.

The rearrangement uses TRBV5-1 and TRBJ1-1; D might be TRBD1 (5 bases). Germline V CDR1 and CDR2: SGHRS, YFSETQ. The CDR3 extends over 15 amino acids. V was cut by 4 bases and J by 1 base, with 14 bases left in between. CDR3 sequence reads: CASSLELGQNTEAFF. For the CDR3, the DNA is TGCGCCAGCAGCCTTGAACTCGGACAGAACACTGAAGCTTTCTTT.

The V and J genes are TRBV7-9 and TRBJ2-1, with D possibly TRBD2 on 7 matching bases. CDR1 is SEHNR and CDR2 is FQNEAQ in the germline V gene (reference sequence). The CDR3 sequence is 15 residues long. The V end was cut by 2 bases, the J end by 4 bases, with 12 bases between. CDR3 nucleotide sequence: TGTGCCAGCAGCTTAATCGGGGGGCCGTACAATGAGCAGTTCTTC. It encodes CASSLIGGPYNEQFF.